The 10 T cell receptor beta chains presented below share a single source sample, sequenced in a study of blood T cell repertoires in COVID-19. TCRdb's copy holds only in-frame clones and misses some; the assay was immunoSEQ multiplex PCR. The repertoire has around 170,000 clones, 74% of them found once; the top ten carry less than 3%. Sequences were obtained from peripheral blood. These receptors were taken from a woman aged 80 or over with acute or convalescent COVID-19.

J is TRBJ1-5 and V is TRBV5-1; 8 bases are shared with TRBD1. V gave up 2 bases and J gave up 8 bases; unmatched junction bases: 9. This CDR3 contains 15 residues. Germline CDR1 and CDR2: SGHRS and YFSETQ. In DNA, the CDR3 is TGCGCCAGCAGCTTAGGACAGGGAGGAGGTGAGCCCCAGCATTTT. Translating gives CASSLGQGGGEPQHF.

This sequence joins TRBV30 and TRBJ1-4; tentatively, D is TRBD1 (6 bases). Trimming took 0 bases from V and 7 from J, leaving 12 bases between them. The length of the CDR3 is 14 residues. Germline CDR1 reads GTSNPN; CDR2 reads SVGIG (reference sequence). As DNA, the CDR3 is TGTGCCTGGAGTGTAGGGTCAGGGGCTGAAAAACTGTTTTTT. Protein sequence: CAWSVGSGAEKLFF.

A remark on this clone: The same CDR3 can be traced to other DNA sequences in this sample. The chain joins TRBV18 to TRBJ1-1; D not resolved. The V gene lost 1 base and the J gene lost 5 bases, with 8 bases spanning the gap. CDR1 is KGHSH, CDR2 LQKENI, per germline. This CDR3 comprises 13 residues. The CDR3 sequence is CASSPREDTEAFF. In DNA form, the CDR3 reads TGTGCCAGCTCACCACGGGAGGATACTGAAGCTTTCTTT. Supplemented by reference TRBV18 and TRBJ1-1, the full variable domain reads NAGVMQNPRHLVRRRGQEARLRCSPMKGHSHVYWYRQLPEEGLKFMVYLQKENIIDESGMPKERFSAEFPKEGPSILRIQQVVRGDSAAYFCASSPREDTEAFFGQGTRLTVV.

V is TRBV10-2 and J is TRBJ1-1, with TRBD1 identical over 10 bases. This CDR3 has 15 residues. The germline V gene encodes CDR1 WSHSY and CDR2 SAAADI. V lost 2 bases, J lost 3 bases, and 3 bases stayed unmatched. The DNA for the CDR3 is TGCGCCAGCAGTGAGCCAGGACAGGGGGACACTGAAGCTTTCTTT. Translation gives CASSEPGQGDTEAFF.

The chain carries TRBV12-3 or TRBV12-4 and TRBJ2-1; possibly TRBD1 for D (5 bases). The CDR3 contains 13 residues. The V end lost 6 bases, the J end lost 9 bases, and 15 bases lay between the germline ends. Here the CDR3 DNA reads TGTGCCAGCAGCCTGACTGGCCAGGGTGAGCAGTTCTTC. Amino acids: CASSLTGQGEQFF.

The CDR3 coding sequence is TGTGCCAGCTCACCCCCACCCGGGACAGGCTACGAGCAGTACTTC. Its translation is CASSPPPGTGYEQYF. This chain joins TRBV18 and TRBJ2-7, with TRBD1 identical over 8 bases. Trimming removed 3 bases from V and 3 bases from J; junction bases left unmatched: 7. Germline assignment: CDR1 KGHSH and CDR2 LQKENI. CDR3 length equals 15 residues. The variable domain in full, completed from reference TRBV18 and TRBJ2-7, reads NAGVMQNPRHLVRRRGQEARLRCSPMKGHSHVYWYRQLPEEGLKFMVYLQKENIIDESGMPKERFSAEFPKEGPSILRIQQVVRGDSAAYFCASSPPPGTGYEQYFGPGTRLTVT.

The chain joins TRBV5-8 to TRBJ1-6, with TRBD1 identical over 10 bases. This CDR3 comprises 15 residues. CDR1 and CDR2 from the germline V gene are SGHTS and YDEGEE. J gave up 10 bases and V 3 bases, and 7 bases lay outside the gene matches. The CDR3 protein is CASSSPGQGMSPLHF. CDR3 nucleotides: TGTGCCAGCAGCTCCCCGGGACAGGGGATGTCACCCCTCCACTTT.

V is TRBV4-1 and J is TRBJ1-1, with 7 nucleotides matching TRBD1. The length of the CDR3 is 14 residues. V was pared by 2 bases and J by 4 bases, with 4 bases of the junction left unmatched. Germline V gene lookup returns CDR1 MGHRA and CDR2 YSYEKL. CDR3 region: CASSQTGVSTEAFF. For the CDR3, the DNA is TGCGCCAGCAGCCAAACAGGGGTGAGCACTGAAGCTTTCTTT.

This chain links TRBV4-1 with TRBJ2-1, with 14 bases lining up with TRBD2. This CDR3 comprises 16 residues. Losses at the gene ends were 0 bases for V and 7 bases for J; bases not matched to a gene: 2. Germline V gene sequence: CDR1 MGHRA, CDR2 YSYEKL. CDR3 in DNA: TGCGCCAGCAGCCAAGACTGGACTAGCGGGAGGAATGAGCAGTTCTTC. Translated, it gives CASSQDWTSGRNEQFF.

V gene TRBV9 combines with J gene TRBJ1-2; 7 positions agree with TRBD1. In germline, CDR1 is SGDLS, CDR2 YYNGEE. CDR3 length: 13 amino acids. Losses at the gene ends were 0 bases for V and 7 bases for J; bases not matched to a gene: 3. The CDR3 is CASSVGQGGGYTF. The CDR3 nucleotides read TGTGCCAGCAGCGTAGGACAGGGCGGTGGCTACACCTTC.